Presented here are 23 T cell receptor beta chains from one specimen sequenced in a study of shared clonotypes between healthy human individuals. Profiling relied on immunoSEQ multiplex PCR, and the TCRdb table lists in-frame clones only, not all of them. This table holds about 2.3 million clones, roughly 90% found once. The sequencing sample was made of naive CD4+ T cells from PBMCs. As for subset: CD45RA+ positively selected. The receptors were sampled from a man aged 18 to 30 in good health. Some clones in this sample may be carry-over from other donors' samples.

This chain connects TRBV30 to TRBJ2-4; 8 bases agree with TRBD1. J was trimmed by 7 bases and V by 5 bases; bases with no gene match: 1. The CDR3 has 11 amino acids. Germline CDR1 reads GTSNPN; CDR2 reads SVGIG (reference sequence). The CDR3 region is CAWRQGNIQYF. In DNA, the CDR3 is TGTGCCTGGCGACAGGGGAACATTCAGTACTTC.

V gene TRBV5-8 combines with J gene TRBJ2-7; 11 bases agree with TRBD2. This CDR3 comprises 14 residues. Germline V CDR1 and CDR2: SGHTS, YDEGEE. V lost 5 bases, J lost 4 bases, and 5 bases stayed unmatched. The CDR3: CASSRTSGSYEQYF. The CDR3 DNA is TGTGCCAGCAGTCGAACTAGCGGGAGTTACGAGCAGTACTTC.

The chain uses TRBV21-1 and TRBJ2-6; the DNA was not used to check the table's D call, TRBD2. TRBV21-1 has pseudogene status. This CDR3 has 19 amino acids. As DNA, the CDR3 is TGTGCCAGCAGCTCACTAGCGGCAGCATTCTGGTTCGGGGCCAACGTCCTGACTTTC. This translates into CASSSLAAAFWFGANVLTF.

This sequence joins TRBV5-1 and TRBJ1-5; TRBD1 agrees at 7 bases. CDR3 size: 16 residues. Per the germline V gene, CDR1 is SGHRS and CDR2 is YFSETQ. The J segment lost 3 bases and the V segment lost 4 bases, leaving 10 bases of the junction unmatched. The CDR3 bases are TGCGCCAGCAGCCTCGGGACAGCGGGCTTCAATCAGCCCCAGCATTTT. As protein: CASSLGTAGFNQPQHF.

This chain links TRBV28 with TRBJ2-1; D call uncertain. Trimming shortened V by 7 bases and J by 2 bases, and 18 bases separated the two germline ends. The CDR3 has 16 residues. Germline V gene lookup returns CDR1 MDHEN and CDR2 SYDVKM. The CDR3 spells CASKLTRLTTYNEQFF. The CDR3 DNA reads TGTGCCAGCAAATTAACCCGACTCACAACCTACAATGAGCAGTTCTTC. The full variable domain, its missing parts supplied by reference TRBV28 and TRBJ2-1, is DVKVTQSSRYLVKRTGEKVFLECVQDMDHENMFWYRQDPGLGLRLIYFSYDVKMKEKGDIPEGYSVSREKKERFSLILESASTNQTSMYLCASKLTRLTTYNEQFFGPGTRLTVL.

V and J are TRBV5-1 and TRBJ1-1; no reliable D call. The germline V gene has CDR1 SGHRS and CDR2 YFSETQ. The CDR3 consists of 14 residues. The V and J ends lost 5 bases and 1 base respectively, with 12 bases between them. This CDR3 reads CASRITAGNTEAFF. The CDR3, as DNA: TGCGCCAGCAGAATAACGGCAGGGAACACTGAAGCTTTCTTT.

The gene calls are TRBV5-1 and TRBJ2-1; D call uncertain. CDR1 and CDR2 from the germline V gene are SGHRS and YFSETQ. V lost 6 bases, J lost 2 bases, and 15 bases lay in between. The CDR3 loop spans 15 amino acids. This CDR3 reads CASTPPGVTYNEQFF. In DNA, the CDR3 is TGCGCCAGCACCCCCCCTGGGGTAACCTACAATGAGCAGTTCTTC.

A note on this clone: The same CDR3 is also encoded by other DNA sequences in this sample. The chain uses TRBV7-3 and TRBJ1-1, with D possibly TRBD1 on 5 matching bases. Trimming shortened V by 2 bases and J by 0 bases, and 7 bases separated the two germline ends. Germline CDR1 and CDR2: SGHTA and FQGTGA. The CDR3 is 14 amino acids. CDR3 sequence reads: CASSLGGMNTEAFF. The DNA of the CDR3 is TGTGCCAGCAGCTTAGGGGGGATGAACACTGAAGCTTTCTTT.

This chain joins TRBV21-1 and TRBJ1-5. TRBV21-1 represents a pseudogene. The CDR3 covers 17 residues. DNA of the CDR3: TGTGCCAGCAATATACGACTTTCTACTAACCGGGGTCAGCCCCAGCATTTT. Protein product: CASNIRLSTNRGQPQHF.

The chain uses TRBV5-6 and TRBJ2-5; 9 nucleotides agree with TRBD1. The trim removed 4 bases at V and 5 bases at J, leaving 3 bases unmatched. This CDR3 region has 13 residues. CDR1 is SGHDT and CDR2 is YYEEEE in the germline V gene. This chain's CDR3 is CASSRGQGETQYF. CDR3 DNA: TGTGCCAGCAGCCGAGGACAGGGGGAGACCCAGTACTTC.

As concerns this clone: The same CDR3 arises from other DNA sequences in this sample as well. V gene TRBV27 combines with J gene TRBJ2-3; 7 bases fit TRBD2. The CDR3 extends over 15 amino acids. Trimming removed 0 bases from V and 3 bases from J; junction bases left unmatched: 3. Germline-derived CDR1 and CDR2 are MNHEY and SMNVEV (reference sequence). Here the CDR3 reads CASSLSGRRTDTQYF. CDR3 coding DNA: TGTGCCAGCAGTTTATCCGGGAGGAGGACAGATACGCAGTATTTT.

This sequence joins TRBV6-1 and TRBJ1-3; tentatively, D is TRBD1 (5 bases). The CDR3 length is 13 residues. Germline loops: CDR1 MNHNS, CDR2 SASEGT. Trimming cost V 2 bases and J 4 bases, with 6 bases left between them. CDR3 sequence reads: CASSEWGGNTIYF. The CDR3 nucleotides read TGTGCCAGCAGTGAATGGGGGGGAAACACCATATATTTT.

The CDR3 region is CASSRTENYEKLFF. In DNA, the CDR3 is TGTGCCAGCAGCCGTACAGAGAACTATGAAAAACTGTTTTTT. The V and J genes are TRBV4-2 and TRBJ1-4; D is unresolved. The germline V gene has CDR1 LGHNA and CDR2 YNFKEQ. The CDR3 totals 14 residues. V lost 4 bases and J 6 bases, leaving 12 bases between the germline ends.

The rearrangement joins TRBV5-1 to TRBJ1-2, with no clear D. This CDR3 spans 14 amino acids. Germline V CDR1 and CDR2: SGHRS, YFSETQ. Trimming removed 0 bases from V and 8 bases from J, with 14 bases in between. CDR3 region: CASSLDAQVEGYTF. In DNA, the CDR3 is TGCGCCAGCAGCTTGGATGCCCAGGTTGAGGGCTACACCTTC.

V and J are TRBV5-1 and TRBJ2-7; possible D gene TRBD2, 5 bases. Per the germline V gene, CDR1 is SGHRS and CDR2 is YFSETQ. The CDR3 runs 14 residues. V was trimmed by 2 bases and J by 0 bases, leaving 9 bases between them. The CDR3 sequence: CASSLLGLSYEQYF. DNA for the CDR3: TGCGCCAGCAGCTTACTAGGGCTCTCCTACGAGCAGTACTTC.

CDR3 sequence: CSVERGPPGYTF. CDR3 nucleotide sequence: TGCAGCGTAGAGAGGGGCCCGCCAGGCTACACCTTC. V usage is TRBV29-1 and J usage is TRBJ1-2, with D maybe TRBD1 (5 bases). V lost 6 bases, J lost 8 bases, and 16 bases lay in between. This CDR3 is built from 12 residues. Germline loops: CDR1 SQVTM, CDR2 ANQGSEA.

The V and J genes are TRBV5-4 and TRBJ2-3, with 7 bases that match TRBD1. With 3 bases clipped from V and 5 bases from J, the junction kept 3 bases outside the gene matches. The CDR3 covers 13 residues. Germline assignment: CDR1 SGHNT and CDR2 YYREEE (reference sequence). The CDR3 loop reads CASSSRQGDTQYF. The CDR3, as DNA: TGTGCCAGCAGCTCGAGACAGGGAGATACGCAGTATTTT. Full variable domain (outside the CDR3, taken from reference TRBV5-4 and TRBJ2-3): ETGVTQSPTHLIKTRGQQVTLRCSSQSGHNTVSWYQQALGQGPQFIFQYYREEENGRGNFPPRFSGLQFPNYSSELNVNALELDDSALYLCASSSRQGDTQYFGPGTRLTVL.

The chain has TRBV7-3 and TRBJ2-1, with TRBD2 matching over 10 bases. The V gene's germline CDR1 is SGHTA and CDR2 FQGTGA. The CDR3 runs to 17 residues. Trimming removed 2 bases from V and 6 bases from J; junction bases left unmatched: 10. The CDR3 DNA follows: TGTGCCAGCAGCTTATCTAGCGGGAGTATGGGCTCCAATGAGCAGTTCTTC. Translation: CASSLSSGSMGSNEQFF. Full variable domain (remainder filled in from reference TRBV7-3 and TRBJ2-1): GAGVSQTPSNKVTEKGKYVELRCDPISGHTALYWYRQSLGQGPEFLIYFQGTGAADDSGLPNDRFFAVRPEGSVSTLKIQRTERGDSAVYLCASSLSSGSMGSNEQFFGPGTRLTVL.

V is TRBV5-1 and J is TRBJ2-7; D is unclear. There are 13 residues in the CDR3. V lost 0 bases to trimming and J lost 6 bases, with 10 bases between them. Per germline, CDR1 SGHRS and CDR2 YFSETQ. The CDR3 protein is CASSLEWQGEQYF. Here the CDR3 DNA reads TGCGCCAGCAGCTTGGAATGGCAAGGCGAGCAGTACTTC.

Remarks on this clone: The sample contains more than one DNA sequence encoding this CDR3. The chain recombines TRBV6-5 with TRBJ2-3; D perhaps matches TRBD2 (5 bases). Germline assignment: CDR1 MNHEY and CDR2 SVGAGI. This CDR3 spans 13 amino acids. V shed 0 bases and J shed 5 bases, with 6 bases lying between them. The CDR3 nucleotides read TGTGCCAGCAGTTACTCGGGAGTAGATACGCAGTATTTT. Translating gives CASSYSGVDTQYF.

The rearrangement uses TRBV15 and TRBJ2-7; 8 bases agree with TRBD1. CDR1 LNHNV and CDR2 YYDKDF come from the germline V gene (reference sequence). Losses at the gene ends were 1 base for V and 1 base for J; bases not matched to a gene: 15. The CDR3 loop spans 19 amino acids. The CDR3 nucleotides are TGTGCCACCAGCAGAGGTGCTGGGGCTAGGACAGGGTTTTCCTACGAGCAGTACTTC. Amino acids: CATSRGAGARTGFSYEQYF. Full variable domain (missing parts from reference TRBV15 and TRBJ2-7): DAMVIQNPRYQVTQFGKPVTLSCSQTLNHNVMYWYQQKSSQAPKLLFHYYDKDFNNEADTPDNFQSRRPNTSFCFLDIRSPGLGDTAMYLCATSRGAGARTGFSYEQYFGPGTRLTVT.

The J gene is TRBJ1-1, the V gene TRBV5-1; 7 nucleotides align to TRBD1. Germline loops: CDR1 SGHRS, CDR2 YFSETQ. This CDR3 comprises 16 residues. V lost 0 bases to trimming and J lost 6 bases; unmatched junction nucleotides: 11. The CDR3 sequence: CASSLAVTGRSAEAFF. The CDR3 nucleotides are TGCGCCAGCAGCTTGGCGGTGACAGGGAGGTCGGCTGAAGCTTTCTTT. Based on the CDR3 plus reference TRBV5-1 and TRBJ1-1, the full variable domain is KAGVTQTPRYLIKTRGQQVTLSCSPISGHRSVSWYQQTPGQGLQFLFEYFSETQRNKGNFPGRFSGRQFSNSRSEMNVSTLELGDSALYLCASSLAVTGRSAEAFFGQGTRLTVV.

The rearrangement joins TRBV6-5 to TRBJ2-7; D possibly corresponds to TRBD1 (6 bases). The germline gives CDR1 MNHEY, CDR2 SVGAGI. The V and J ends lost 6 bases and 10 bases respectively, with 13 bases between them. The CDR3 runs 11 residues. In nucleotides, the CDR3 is TGTGCCAGCAGACAGGGAATGGCACAGTACTTC. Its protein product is CASRQGMAQYF.